A single T cell receptor beta chain is shown here with its context. The antigen remains unidentified. A much larger clone differs from this one at a single base, so this may be a read error. This specimen belongs to a study of glioma-infiltrating T cells. Whole-study findings and limits: CDR3 overlap between tissue and blood was very small. Non-neoplastic patients had below-expected tissue-blood divergence, while all gliomas exceeded expectation.

The iRepertoire nested amplicon-rescue multiplex PCR amplified TCR alpha and beta CDR3s from RNA. For one-step reverse transcription and amplification, roughly 95-450 ng of tissue mRNA or PBMC total RNA was used. TCRdb re-called the multiplex PCR reads through MiXCR, storing one row per CDR3 protein. The sample consists of under 150,000 distinct CDR3 sequences, approximately 24% of them appearing once. The V end lost 5 bases, the J end lost 2 bases, and 9 bases lay between the germline ends. Germline V gene sequence: CDR1 DFQATT, CDR2 SNEGSKA (reference sequence). The CDR3 contains 12 residues. Sequenced input: glioma tissue, nonneoplastic brain tissue, or PBMCs (not recorded which). The clonotype originates from a human donor with low-grade glioma or glioblastoma, undergoing nonglioma brain surgery, or in good health (not recorded which). The V and J genes are TRBV20-1 and TRBJ1-2; no clear D gene. For the CDR3, the DNA is TGCAGTGCTGGGGAGACCAACTATGGCTACACCTTC. Its translation: CSAGETNYGYTF.